The next 15 T cell receptor beta chains were all read from a single sample in a study of patients and donors after allogeneic stem cell transplantation. MiXCR, run by TCRdb on the RT-PCR reads, gives a single entry per CDR3 protein. The data hold about a million distinct CDR3 sequences, with about 20% observed a single time. Material for sequencing was blood, either unsorted or a sorted T cell fraction (not recorded which). The receptor source for this set is a human donor who was either an allogeneic HSCT recipient or a stem cell or donor lymphocyte infusion donor (not recorded which). It is not recorded whose cells these are; they may come from a transplant donor.

The rearrangement uses TRBV24-1 and TRBJ2-3, with 14 bases identical to TRBD2. The germline CDR1 and CDR2 sequences are KGHDR and SFDVKD. This CDR3 has 17 amino acids. Unmatched junction bases numbered 5, after V lost 4 bases and J lost 3 bases. The CDR3 DNA is TGTGCCACCAGTGACTCGGGACTAGCGGGAGTAACAGATACGCAGTATTTT. Encoded protein: CATSDSGLAGVTDTQYF.

This CDR3 is CSARDTAWASGNEQFF. The CDR3 nucleotides are TGCAGTGCTAGAGATACGGCGTGGGCTAGCGGCAATGAGCAGTTCTTC. The chain recombines TRBV20-1 with TRBJ2-1; the match to TRBD2 covers 7 bases. J was trimmed by 6 bases and V by 0 bases; bases with no gene match: 11. The CDR3 loop spans 16 amino acids. The germline gives CDR1 DFQATT, CDR2 SNEGSKA (reference sequence).

This clonotype was seen more than once but under ten times. The chain links TRBV3-1 to TRBJ2-1; D could derive from TRBD1 or TRBD2 (5 bases each). Germline values: CDR1 LGHDT, CDR2 YNNKEL (reference sequence). Trimming pared 0 bases from V and 5 bases from J, leaving 8 bases between. The CDR3 is 14 amino acids. The CDR3 loop is CASSQDGGNNEQFF. The CDR3 region has the DNA TGTGCCAGCAGCCAAGATGGGGGAAACAATGAGCAGTTCTTC.

This clonotype was found a few times. This chain connects TRBV12-3 or TRBV12-4 to TRBJ2-5; the D gene is possibly TRBD1 (6 bases). Trimming took 5 bases from V and 1 from J, leaving 11 bases between them. The CDR3 runs 14 residues. In DNA, the CDR3 is TGTGCCAGCAGTAGGACAGATCTCCAAGAGACCCAGTACTTC. Amino acids: CASSRTDLQETQYF.

The chain couples TRBV14 to TRBJ2-5, with TRBD1 identical over 8 bases. V was clipped by 0 bases and J by 6 bases; unmatched bases: 9. The CDR3 sequence is 16 residues long. Germline V lookup: CDR1 SGHDN, CDR2 FVKESK. CDR3 residues: CASSQDKTGERKTQYF. The CDR3 bases are TGTGCCAGCAGCCAAGATAAGACAGGGGAGCGAAAGACCCAGTACTTC. Based on the CDR3 plus reference TRBV14 and TRBJ2-5, the full variable domain is EAGVTQFPSHSVIEKGQTVTLRCDPISGHDNLYWYRRVMGKEIKFLLHFVKESKQDESGMPNNRFLAERTGGTYSTLKVQPAELEDSGVYFCASSQDKTGERKTQYFGPGTRLLVL.

The J gene is TRBJ1-1, the V gene TRBV6-2 or TRBV6-3; tentative D call: TRBD1 (5 bases). Looked up from germline, CDR1 is MNHEY and CDR2 is SVGEGT. Trimming stripped 6 bases from V and 1 base from J, with 12 bases between. This CDR3 has 14 residues. The chain's CDR3 is CASRRTGTNTEAFF. The CDR3, as DNA: TGTGCCAGCAGGAGGACCGGGACGAACACTGAAGCTTTCTTT.

This clonotype was recorded a few times. This chain links TRBV24-1 with TRBJ2-1, with D uncertain. Looked up from germline, CDR1 is KGHDR and CDR2 is SFDVKD. This CDR3 is built from 12 residues. The V end lost 9 bases, the J end lost 6 bases, and 11 bases lay between the germline ends. The CDR3 region has the DNA TGTGCCACCGCGCAGGCGTCCAATGAGCAGTTCTTC. Residues: CATAQASNEQFF.

This clonotype has a handful of counts. The rearrangement links TRBV29-1 to TRBJ2-5; D possibly uses TRBD1 or TRBD2 (5 bases each). Per germline, CDR1 SQVTM and CDR2 ANQGSEA. The CDR3 has 13 residues. The ends were cut back, 7 bases at V and 1 base at J, with 13 bases in the middle. The CDR3 DNA is TGCAGCGCCCAGAGGGGTATCCAAGAGACCCAGTACTTC. Translated, it gives CSAQRGIQETQYF. Full variable domain (missing parts from reference TRBV29-1 and TRBJ2-5): SAVISQKPSRDICQRGTSLTIQCQVDSQVTMMFWYRQQPGQSLTLIATANQGSEATYESGFVIDKFPISRPNLTFSTLTVSNMSPEDSSIYLCSAQRGIQETQYFGPGTRLLVL.

This clonotype has a handful of counts. CDR3 region: CASSHTPGLRAQFF. The DNA for the CDR3 is TGCGCCAGCAGCCACACACCGGGACTACGCGCGCAGTTCTTC. The chain has TRBV4-1 and TRBJ2-1, with 7 bases fitting TRBD2. Germline lookup yields CDR1 MGHRA and CDR2 YSYEKL. CDR3 length: 14 amino acids. Germline trimming cut 3 bases from V and 12 bases from J; bases unmatched to any gene: 11.

The V call is TRBV5-5, the J call TRBJ2-1; tentatively, D is TRBD2 (6 bases). V was trimmed by 0 bases and J by 5 bases, leaving 12 bases between them. The CDR3 spans 15 residues. From germline, CDR1 is SGHKS and CDR2 YYEKEE (reference sequence). The DNA for the CDR3 is TGTGCCAGCAGCTTGGACGGGGGTTCCCACAATGAGCAGTTCTTC. This codes for CASSLDGGSHNEQFF.

This clonotype was counted only a few times. The chain uses TRBV20-1 and TRBJ2-7; D perhaps matches TRBD2 (6 bases). The CDR3 extends over 14 amino acids. Germline CDR1 is DFQATT and CDR2 is SNEGSKA (reference sequence). Trimming cost V 6 bases and J 0 bases, with 15 bases left between them. This CDR3 is CSAPLAYPSYEQYF. CDR3 in DNA: TGCAGTGCCCCCCTAGCGTACCCCTCCTACGAGCAGTACTTC.

V is TRBV24-1 and J is TRBJ2-1, with D uncertain. From germline, CDR1 is KGHDR and CDR2 SFDVKD. Trimming stripped 6 bases from V and 9 bases from J, with 20 bases between. The CDR3 loop spans 15 amino acids. In nucleotides, the CDR3 is TGTGCCACCAGTCGAACCGGGCCCTTCGCCGGTGAGCAGTTCTTC. As protein: CATSRTGPFAGEQFF.

This clonotype has more than one count but fewer than ten. V gene TRBV16 combines with J gene TRBJ2-3, with 7 bases matching TRBD2. With V trimmed by 4 bases and J by 0 bases, 4 bases remained unmatched. The germline CDR1 and CDR2 sequences are KGHSY and FQNENV. CDR3 size: 15 residues. The DNA for the CDR3 is TGTGCCAGCAGCCCGCTAGCGGCAAGCACAGATACGCAGTATTTT. This encodes CASSPLAASTDTQYF. The full variable domain, in which reference TRBV16 and TRBJ2-3 provide the parts outside the CDR3, is GEEVAQTPKHLVRGEGQKAKLYCAPIKGHSYVFWYQQVLKNEFKFLISFQNENVFDETGMPKERFSAKCLPNSPCSLEIQATKLEDSAVYFCASSPLAASTDTQYFGPGTRLTVL.

This clonotype was seen more than once but under ten times. J is TRBJ1-5 and V is TRBV18; D is uncertain. CDR3 size: 12 residues. Germline CDR1 KGHSH, CDR2 LQKENI. V dropped 4 bases and J dropped 9 bases, with 10 bases sitting between them. The CDR3 here is CASSLTGPPQHF. The CDR3 nucleotides read TGTGCCAGCTCACTTACCGGGCCGCCCCAGCATTTT.

The table lists this clonotype with a few counts. The genes are TRBV3-1 and TRBJ1-1, with D unclear. Germline CDR1 is LGHDT and CDR2 is YNNKEL (reference sequence). The CDR3 totals 16 residues. Trimming left V 4 bases short and J 5 bases short, with 20 bases between. CDR3 sequence: CASSPYGGGGFTEAFF. CDR3 nucleotides: TGTGCCAGCAGCCCCTATGGTGGTGGAGGGTTTACTGAAGCTTTCTTT.